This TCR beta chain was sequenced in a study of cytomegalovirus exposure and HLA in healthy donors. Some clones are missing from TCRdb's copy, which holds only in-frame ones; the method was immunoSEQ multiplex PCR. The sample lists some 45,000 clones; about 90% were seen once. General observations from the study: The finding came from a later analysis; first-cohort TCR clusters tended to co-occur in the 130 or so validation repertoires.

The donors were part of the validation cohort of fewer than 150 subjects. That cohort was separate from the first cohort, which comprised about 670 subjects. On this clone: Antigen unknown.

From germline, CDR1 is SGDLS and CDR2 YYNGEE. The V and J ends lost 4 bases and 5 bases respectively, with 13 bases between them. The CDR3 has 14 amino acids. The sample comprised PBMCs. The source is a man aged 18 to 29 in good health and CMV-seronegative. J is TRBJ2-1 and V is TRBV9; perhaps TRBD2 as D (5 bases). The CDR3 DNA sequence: TGTGCCAGCAGCCCCAGGACTCTCGACAATGAGCAGTTCTTC. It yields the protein CASSPRTLDNEQFF. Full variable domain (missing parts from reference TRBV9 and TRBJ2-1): DSGVTQTPKHLITATGQRVTLRCSPRSGDLSVYWYQQSLDQGLQFLIQYYNGEERAKGNILERFSAQQFPDLHSELNLSSLELGDSALYFCASSPRTLDNEQFFGPGTRLTVL.